The 18 T cell receptor beta chains in this list originate from one sample, sequenced in a study of blood T cells in healthy people across ages. A J-beta primer mix and a sample-barcoded 5' primer were used in a second PCR of roughly 7 to 12 cycles. Each CDR3 protein gets one entry after TCRdb re-called the 5' RACE reads with MiXCR. The sample shows 790,000 or so distinct CDR3 sequences, 56% of them seen only once. What was sequenced was blood. Receptor source: a man aged 35 to 55 in good health.

This clonotype was detected only a few times. J is TRBJ2-5 and V is TRBV6-2 or TRBV6-3; D possibly corresponds to TRBD2 (6 bases). The CDR3 has 14 residues. Trimming removed 6 bases from V and 2 bases from J, with 13 bases in between. Germline-derived CDR1 and CDR2 are MNHEY and SVGEGT. CDR3 residues: CASRPPGLQETQYF. CDR3 sequence (DNA): TGTGCCAGCAGACCTCCGGGACTGCAAGAGACCCAGTACTTC.

The CDR3 spells CASSLAGTSNTEAFF. The CDR3 DNA follows: TGCGCCAGCAGCTTGGCCGGGACAAGTAACACTGAAGCTTTCTTT. The chain is built from TRBV5-1 and TRBJ1-1, with a possible D match to TRBD1 (6 bases). V was pared by 0 bases and J by 2 bases, with 11 bases between. The CDR3 has 15 residues. The germline CDR1 and CDR2 sequences are SGHRS and YFSETQ.

The chain links TRBV4-3 to TRBJ1-2, with D tentatively TRBD1 (6 bases). V was cut by 4 bases and J by 1 base, with 16 bases left in between. The CDR3 loop spans 16 amino acids. Germline V lookup: CDR1 LGHNA, CDR2 YSLEER. CDR3 in amino acids: CASSPTWGASNYGYTF. In DNA form, the CDR3 reads TGCGCCAGCAGCCCGACGTGGGGGGCTAGTAACTATGGCTACACCTTC.

The rearrangement joins TRBV5-1 to TRBJ2-3; the D is unclear. Germline-derived CDR1 and CDR2 are SGHRS and YFSETQ. The CDR3 covers 14 residues. Trimming took off 0 bases at V and 2 bases at J, with 7 bases between the two ends. Written as DNA, the CDR3 is TGCGCCAGCAGCTTGGGAGAGGTCACAGATACGCAGTATTTT. Translation gives CASSLGEVTDTQYF.

This clonotype turned up a few times. DNA of the CDR3: TGTGCCAGCAGCGTACCAGGGTTTAATTCACCCCTCCACTTT. This gives the protein CASSVPGFNSPLHF. J is TRBJ1-6 and V is TRBV9; possibly TRBD1 for D (5 bases). V was pared by 1 base and J by 6 bases, with 8 bases between. The CDR3 is made up of 14 amino acids. Looked up from germline, CDR1 is SGDLS and CDR2 is YYNGEE.

The V call is TRBV24-1, the J call TRBJ2-5, with TRBD2 matching over 7 bases. Germline CDR1 and CDR2: KGHDR and SFDVKD. After removal of 6 bases from V and 11 bases from J, the junction contained 23 bases not matched to a gene. The CDR3 covers 17 residues. CDR3 loop: CATSKPTTGDYNAEQYF. In DNA form, the CDR3 reads TGTGCCACCAGTAAGCCCACAACGGGGGACTACAACGCTGAGCAGTACTTC.

The J gene is TRBJ2-1, the V gene TRBV21-1; the listed D gene, TRBD1, was not tested against the DNA. TRBV21-1 is classified as a pseudogene. CDR3 size: 20 residues. The CDR3 coding sequence is TGTGCCAGCAGCAAACATCTGTGGGGGCGCCTCTTCCCATCGCGCGATGAGCAGTTCTTC. This codes for CASSKHLWGRLFPSRDEQFF.

The chain carries TRBV12-3 or TRBV12-4 and TRBJ2-3; D tentatively fits TRBD1 or TRBD2 (5 bases each). This CDR3 spans 15 amino acids. With 4 bases removed from V and 2 bases from J, the gap between germline ends came to 13 bases. CDR3 bases: TGTGCCAGCAGTTCCGGGACGCTTAACACAGATACGCAGTATTTT. This sequence encodes CASSSGTLNTDTQYF.

V gene TRBV5-1 combines with J gene TRBJ2-1; 7 nucleotides align to TRBD1. V was pared by 4 bases and J by 7 bases, with 8 bases of the junction left unmatched. This CDR3 is built from 14 residues. Looked up from germline, CDR1 is SGHRS and CDR2 is YFSETQ. The CDR3: CASSPRTGANEQFF. In DNA form, the CDR3 reads TGCGCCAGCAGCCCGCGCACAGGGGCTAATGAGCAGTTCTTC.

The CDR3 region is CASRRTSYNEQFF. For the CDR3, the DNA is TGTGCCAGCCGGCGGACTAGCTATAATGAGCAGTTCTTC. The chain couples TRBV11-2 to TRBJ2-1; TRBD2 agrees at 8 bases. With V trimmed by 8 bases and J by 7 bases, 7 bases remained unmatched. CDR3 length equals 13 residues. Per the germline V gene, CDR1 is SGHAT and CDR2 is FQNNGV.

V usage is TRBV6-5 and J usage is TRBJ2-4, with a weak D call TRBD1 (5 bases). CDR3 size: 13 residues. CDR1 is MNHEY, CDR2 SVGAGI, per germline. Between the trimmed V and J ends, which lost 6 bases and 5 bases, there was a span of 11 bases. The CDR3 DNA reads TGTGCCAGCAGGACAGTGCTAGAAAACATTCAGTACTTC. It specifies CASRTVLENIQYF.

This clonotype was picked up one time. The rearrangement joins TRBV12-3 or TRBV12-4 to TRBJ2-1; D uncertain. V lost 5 bases to trimming and J lost 0 bases, with 8 bases between them. CDR3 size: 14 residues. Written as DNA, the CDR3 is TGTGCCAGCAGTCCCTCCGTCTCCTACAATGAGCAGTTCTTC. Protein: CASSPSVSYNEQFF.

This clonotype was detected once. This sequence joins TRBV6-6 and TRBJ2-1, with 10 bases that match TRBD2. This CDR3 has 17 residues. Per the germline V gene, CDR1 is MNHNY and CDR2 is SVGAGI (reference sequence). Trimming at V came to 0 bases and at J to 6 bases, leaving 8 bases not matched to a gene. The CDR3 nucleotides are TGTGCCAGCAGTTACTCGCGGCTAGCGGGGGTTTGCAATGAGCAGTTCTTC. As protein: CASSYSRLAGVCNEQFF.

This chain links TRBV29-1 with TRBJ2-1; 7 bases align to TRBD2. With V trimmed by 5 bases and J by 6 bases, 1 base remained unmatched. The germline V gene has CDR1 SQVTM and CDR2 ANQGSEA. This CDR3 region has 11 residues. DNA of the CDR3: TGCAGCGTTACTAGCGCCAATGAGCAGTTCTTC. Translation gives CSVTSANEQFF.

The table lists this clonotype with a few counts. The chain is built from TRBV27 and TRBJ1-2; D gene ambiguous. The CDR3 extends over 15 amino acids. Trimming took off 7 bases at V and 10 bases at J, with 25 bases between the two ends. Germline V lookup: CDR1 MNHEY, CDR2 SMNVEV (reference sequence). The CDR3 nucleotides are TGTGCCAGCACTTCCTACCGGGATCTCACCACCTTCTACACCTTC. Amino acids: CASTSYRDLTTFYTF.

CDR3 sequence: CASSYGELAREQYF. In nucleotides, the CDR3 is TGTGCCAGCAGTTACGGAGAACTAGCCCGGGAGCAGTACTTC. The genes are TRBV6-5 and TRBJ2-7, with D possibly TRBD2 on 6 matching bases. The V end was cut by 2 bases, the J end by 7 bases, with 15 bases between. Germline V CDR1 and CDR2: MNHEY, SVGAGI. This CDR3 contains 14 residues.

This clonotype turned up a few times. The rearrangement joins TRBV4-2 to TRBJ1-5; D is unresolved. The V end lost 0 bases, the J end lost 3 bases, and 9 bases lay between the germline ends. The germline V gene has CDR1 LGHNA and CDR2 YNFKEQ. CDR3 length: 15 residues. CDR3 in amino acids: CASSQEGQLNQPQHF. CDR3 in DNA: TGTGCCAGCAGCCAAGAAGGGCAGCTCAATCAGCCCCAGCATTTT.

This rearrangement joins TRBV11-2 to TRBJ2-5, with D possibly TRBD2 on 5 matching bases. V was trimmed by 0 bases and J by 11 bases, leaving 16 bases between them. This CDR3 is built from 14 residues. CDR1 SGHAT and CDR2 FQNNGV come from the germline V gene. CDR3 DNA sequence: TGTGCCAGCAGCTTAGATTCTAGCAACAATGAGCAGTACTTC. It translates to CASSLDSSNNEQYF.